This is a list of T cell receptor beta chains from one sample in a study of T cells in localized non-small cell lung cancer. This table comes from immunoSEQ multiplex PCR, and its TCRdb copy is limited to in-frame clones, with some not included. The data hold about 1,500 clones, with around 25% observed a single time. The material sequenced was normal lung tissue next to the tumor, taken before any cancer treatment. The receptors stem from a male donor older than 55 with stage II squamous cell lung carcinoma. Both conserved end residues are trimmed from each CDR3.

j_call v_call cdr3_aa
TRBJ1-5 TRBV6-8 AISEDRGGNQPQH
TRBJ1-4 TRBV19 ASRTGRNENEKLF
TRBJ1-5 TRBV11-3 ASSSTEISNQPQH
TRBJ2-2 TRBV12-2 AGRPGLAGTGELF
TRBJ2-1 TRBV10-2 ASSEFDTSHNEQF
TRBJ2-1 TRBV11-3 ASKSGEAYYNEQF
TRBJ2-2 TRBV11-3 ASSLSGAGTGELF
TRBJ2-2 TRBV29-1 SVEVFDSSNTGELF
TRBJ1-6 TRBV19 ASSRLNSPLH
TRBJ2-6 TRBV10-2 ASSGGDSGANVLT
TRBJ2-1 TRBV10-3 AISEPRWGDEQF
TRBJ2-7 TRBV18 ASSTTGVDSYEQY
TRBJ2-2 TRBV11-3 ASSLVAGGPPGELF
TRBJ1-4 TRBV2 ASRRTVNEKLF
TRBJ1-2 TRBV18 ASSPSGTDDGYT
TRBJ1-1 TRBV21-1 ASSLSRGNTEAF
TRBJ2-2 TRBV5-1 ASSLGQGAAGELF
TRBJ1-3 TRBV9 ASSGQGSGNTIY
TRBJ2-1 TRBV6-7 ASSPATYPYNEQF
TRBJ2-3 TRBV10-3 ATRGDGVRDTQY
TRBJ2-2 TRBV10-3 ASDGLGGGELF
TRBJ1-5 TRBV5-1 ASSLEGGNQPQH
TRBJ2-2 TRBV6-8 AISGTGNTGELF
TRBJ1-5 TRBV15 ATSRDWGINQPQH
TRBJ1-1 TRBV28 ASSLSPDEAF
TRBJ2-7 TRBV19 ASRDAYEQY
TRBJ2-7 TRBV11-3 ASSTGQDSYEQY
TRBJ2-3 TRBV11-3 ASSTGGPSVGTDTQY